What follows are 8 T cell receptor beta chains derived from one specimen sequenced in a study of radiation and T cells in renal cell carcinoma. As for time point: blood 4 weeks post-SBRT, at nephrectomy. The treatment is: 15 Gy SBRT to primary tumor, nephrectomy 4 weeks later. TCRdb's table, derived via immunoSEQ multiplex PCR, lists solely in-frame clones and lacks some. The repertoire holds under 35,000 clones, with approximately 81% as singletons. The source material was blood, sampled from a patient whose treatment included radiotherapy and nephrectomy. The receptors were sampled from a man in his sixties with renal cell carcinoma.

For the CDR3, the DNA is TGTGCCAGCAGCCGGACAGGCCCCGGCTCTGGGGCCAACGTCCTGACTTTC. Translation gives CASSRTGPGSGANVLTF. The chain combines TRBV7-2 with TRBJ2-6, with 7 positions matching TRBD1. Germline CDR1 and CDR2: SGHTA and FQGNSA. The CDR3 has 17 amino acids. Trimming took 5 bases from V and 0 from J; bases not matched to a gene: 7.

This clone was seen a single time. The chain carries TRBV7-8 and TRBJ1-4; D not resolved. V lost 5 bases to trimming and J lost 4 bases, with 17 bases between them. Germline V gene sequence: CDR1 SGHVS, CDR2 FQNEAQ. The CDR3 is 16 residues long. The CDR3, as DNA: TGTGCCAGCAGCCACACCGAGTGGAAAGTTAATGAAAAACTGTTTTTT. It codes for CASSHTEWKVNEKLFF. The full variable domain, rest sourced from reference TRBV7-8 and TRBJ1-4, is GAGVSQSPRYKVAKRGQDVALRCDPISGHVSLFWYQQALGQGPEFLTYFQNEAQLDKSGLPSDRFFAERPEGSVSTLKIQRTQQEDSAVYLCASSHTEWKVNEKLFFGSGTQLSVL.

This chain uses TRBV7-2 with TRBJ1-1, with D perhaps matching TRBD1 (5 bases). Per germline, CDR1 SGHTA and CDR2 FQGNSA. This CDR3 is 13 amino acids long. The V and J ends lost 4 bases and 11 bases respectively, with 17 bases between them. The CDR3 is CASSSSLVKGAFF. Here the CDR3 DNA reads TGTGCCAGCAGCTCCTCCCTAGTAAAGGGGGCTTTCTTT.

The chain has TRBV2 and TRBJ2-7; D is unclear. This CDR3 is built from 11 residues. The germline V gene encodes CDR1 SNHLY and CDR2 FYNNEI. V was shortened by 6 bases and J by 3 bases, with 6 bases between the two germline ends. The CDR3 sequence is CASRYYYEQYF. In DNA form, the CDR3 reads TGTGCCAGCAGATACTACTACGAGCAGTACTTC.

The rearrangement uses TRBV30 and TRBJ2-1; TRBD2 agrees at 7 bases. CDR1 and CDR2 from the germline V gene are GTSNPN and SVGIG (reference sequence). Trimming cost V 2 bases and J 2 bases; bases outside gene matches: 6. This CDR3 comprises 15 residues. CDR3: CAWSYSGYPYNEQFF. The CDR3 region has the DNA TGTGCCTGGAGTTATAGCGGGTATCCCTACAATGAGCAGTTCTTC.

The V and J genes are TRBV30 and TRBJ2-1, with 7 bases matching TRBD2. The CDR3 totals 13 residues. After removal of 3 bases from V and 5 bases from J, the junction contained 4 bases not matched to a gene. Germline CDR1 reads GTSNPN; CDR2 reads SVGIG (reference sequence). CDR3 residues: CAWRSSGNNEQFF. CDR3 DNA: TGTGCCTGGAGGTCAAGCGGGAACAATGAGCAGTTCTTC. The full variable domain, rest sourced from reference TRBV30 and TRBJ2-1, is SQTIHQWPATLVQPVGSPLSLECTVEGTSNPNLYWYRQAAGRGLQLLFYSVGIGQISSEVPQNLSASRPQDRQFILSSKKLLLSDSGFYLCAWRSSGNNEQFFGPGTRLTVL.

The chain has TRBV5-1 and TRBJ1-4; D gene ambiguous. This CDR3 region has 14 residues. The V gene lost 0 bases and the J gene lost 3 bases, with 6 bases spanning the gap. CDR1 is SGHRS, CDR2 YFSETQ, per germline. CDR3 DNA sequence: TGCGCCAGCAGCTTGGGGCGACCTAATGAAAAACTGTTTTTT. Its translation is CASSLGRPNEKLFF.

The rearrangement uses TRBV19 and TRBJ1-1; 9 bases agree with TRBD1. Germline loops: CDR1 LNHDA, CDR2 SQIVND (reference sequence). The CDR3 covers 15 residues. V shed 5 bases, J shed 5 bases, and the junction held 9 bases outside the gene matches. CDR3 protein: CASSPLGQGSTEAFF. CDR3 DNA: TGTGCCAGTAGTCCACTTGGACAGGGGAGTACTGAAGCTTTCTTT.